The clone carrying this T cell receptor (beta chain) was detected once. Its antigen is not known. CD8 cells classed as naive were CD45RO-negative and positively selected for CCR7, excluding terminally differentiated effector memory CD45RA+ cells. Adult Caucasians living in Nashville, Tennessee made up all of the donors. The CDR3 sequence is 15 residues long. V was shortened by 3 bases and J by 1 base, with 13 bases between the two germline ends. CDR1 and CDR2 (germline): SGHDN, FVKESK. The entry originates in a study of shared clonotypes between healthy human individuals. Study details: For every donor, three CD4 naive, three CD4 memory, two CD8 naive and one CD8 memory plates were used.

Study findings and constraints: The rarefaction results pointed to incomplete sorted-subset sequencing despite large depth. Some naive CD4 clonotypes, roughly 5%, turned up in common across four donors.

The repertoire was sequenced with immunoSEQ multiplex PCR; TCRdb's copy has only in-frame clones and lacks some. The table lists a few million clones, 80% to 95% of them singletons, with around 1.7% in the top ten. The sequencing sample was made of naive CD8+ T cells from PBMCs. This chain links TRBV14 with TRBJ2-7; D assignment may be TRBD1 or TRBD2 (5 bases each). The TCR sequence derives from a young man in good health. Some clones in this sample may be carry-over from other donors' samples. CDR3 protein: CASSQGTGRSYEQYF. The CDR3 DNA follows: TGTGCCAGCAGCCAGGGGACGGGACGGTCCTACGAGCAGTACTTC.